This TCR beta chain is from a study of molecular identifiers for immune sequencing clone quantification. In its sample, this clonotype was seen many times. Antigen: not known. CDR1 is SGHAT and CDR2 is FQNNGV in the germline V gene. V lost 3 bases and J 3 bases, leaving 11 bases between the germline ends. The CDR3 contains 14 residues. Libraries of naive CD8 cells were prepared from around 18,000 to 910,000 sorted cells using 10%, 30% or 50% RNA. Study-wide results and caveats: Should identical TCR molecules share a barcode, the sizes of highly expanded clones could be underestimated. Jurkat TCR RNA spiked in from one cell reportedly remained identifiable amid about a million naive cells.

TCR libraries were built in bulk with a published protocol and specific TCR primers. Via MiXCR, TCRdb re-called the PCR reads, giving one row per CDR3 protein. Of more than 50,000 distinct CDR3 sequences listed, about 19% were seen once; the top ten hold more than 1.2%. Specimen: naive CD8+ T cells from blood, with Jurkat cell RNA spiked in. The sample's subset: FACS-sorted CD8+CD4-CCR7+CD45RA+ naive T cells. The rearrangement links TRBV11-2 to TRBJ1-1; a possible D gene is TRBD1 (5 bases). The origin of this receptor is a human donor in good health. Some libraries in this study had Jurkat cell RNA spiked in. CDR3 coding DNA: TGTGCCAGCAGCTTGGGGGGATGGGACACTGAAGCTTTCTTT. This encodes CASSLGGWDTEAFF.